This TCR beta chain was obtained from a study of response to subunit inactivated influenza vaccine. The table lists this clonotype with many counts. Its matching antigen is unknown. A single record per CDR3 protein comes from TCRdb applying MiXCR to the RT-PCR reads. The sample records 560,000 or so distinct CDR3 sequences, 7.5% to 8.5% being singletons. This CDR3 has 15 residues. CDR1 SGHRS and CDR2 YFSETQ come from the germline V gene. Trimming removed 0 bases from V and 0 bases from J, with 8 bases in between. The study's findings and limits: Few new T cells, the authors suggested, are recruited by each seasonal influenza vaccination.

The chain has TRBV5-1 and TRBJ2-3, with D possibly being TRBD1 (5 bases). The specimen was PBMCs from blood, collected less than 25 months after vaccination. This TCR came from a man aged 50-75 years who received an inactivated influenza vaccine. CDR3 nucleotides: TGCGCCAGCAGCTTGGCGGCAGGGAGCACAGATACGCAGTATTTT. Protein product: CASSLAAGSTDTQYF.